The T cell receptor beta chain described here comes from a study of blood T cells in healthy people across ages. A second PCR, run for about 6 to 12 cycles, used a sample-barcoded 5' primer plus a J-beta primer mix. Each CDR3 protein is one row after TCRdb ran MiXCR on the 5' RACE reads. The sample contains 730,000 or so distinct CDR3 sequences, 43% of which appear only once. From germline, CDR1 is MNHEY and CDR2 SMNVEV (reference sequence). This CDR3 comprises 14 residues. Trimming stripped 7 bases from V and 6 bases from J, with 17 bases between. V is TRBV27 and J is TRBJ2-3; D unclear. Sample: blood. This sequence was found in a woman aged 60 to 75 in good health. CDR3 sequence: CASTPTATSDTQYF. The CDR3 DNA reads as TGTGCCAGCACCCCGACCGCGACCTCGGATACGCAGTATTTT.